This is a list of T cell receptor beta chains from one sample in a study of shared clonotypes between healthy human individuals. TCRdb's table, derived via immunoSEQ multiplex PCR, lists solely in-frame clones and lacks some. This table has 2,500,000 or so clones, 93% appearing once. Material: naive CD4+ T cells from PBMCs. The source is a young man in good health. Some clones in this sample may be carry-over from other donors' samples. Both conserved end residues are part of each CDR3. The order of the fields is V gene, J gene, CDR3 protein.

>TRBV5-6|TRBJ2-3
CASSLPKTSRTDTQYF
>TRBV7-3|TRBJ1-3
CASSHQTEISGNTIYF
>TRBV5-1|TRBJ2-1
CASIPIAGVNEQFF
>TRBV7-9|TRBJ2-3
CASSLRDSGRLDTQYF
>TRBV11-3|TRBJ2-3
CASSGISPDTQYF
>TRBV29-1|TRBJ2-7
CSVREEGTYEQYF
>TRBV28|TRBJ2-1
CASSPRGLGSYNEQFF
>TRBV29-1|TRBJ2-2
CSVVELGGQGNTGELFF
>TRBV10-3|TRBJ2-7
CAIKQGAQEQYF
>TRBV6-5|TRBJ2-7
CASRRTGGGYEQYF
>TRBV5-1|TRBJ2-7
CASSSGPGQGDYEQYF
>TRBV7-9|TRBJ1-2
CASSFYFDVGFNYGYTF
>TRBV20-1|TRBJ2-1
CSARDNREQFF
>TRBV28|TRBJ1-3
CASSSSRGGNTIYF
>TRBV15|TRBJ2-4
CATSRGGQGAVGENIQYF
>TRBV9|TRBJ1-4
CASSVGYGTGNEKLFF
>TRBV7-3|TRBJ2-3
CASSLVGGASTDTQYF
>TRBV2|TRBJ2-1
CASSERGRVYNEQFF
>TRBV28|TRBJ1-5
CAVTWTGNSNQPQHF
>TRBV6-5|TRBJ1-3
CASSYNRGTGNTIYF
>TRBV2|TRBJ2-3
CASSTGGAGDTQYF
>TRBV29-1|TRBJ1-4
CSVESQTREKLFF
>TRBV6-1|TRBJ2-2
CASSERREPTGELFF
>TRBV9|TRBJ2-3
CASSVASADTQYF
>TRBV28|TRBJ2-1
CASSLDLSSYNEQFF
>TRBV4-3|TRBJ1-1
CASSQGAWGWTEAFF
>TRBV29-1|TRBJ2-3
CSERGETDTRYF
>TRBV7-3|TRBJ2-2
CASSLGRGNTGELFF
>TRBV7-8|TRBJ1-5
CASTRRDRGYNQPQHF